Shown below are 3 T cell receptor beta chains from a single sample sequenced in a study of technical replicates of blood from a handful of donors. TCRdb's copy holds only in-frame clones and misses some; the assay was immunoSEQ multiplex PCR. Among tens of thousands of clones, 90% to 95% were seen once, and the ten largest hold roughly 5%. Sequencing was done on a sample of PBMCs. The receptor source for this set is a human donor in good health. Some clones in this sample may be carry-over from other donors' samples.

CDR3 bases: TGTGCCAGCAGTGAAGTGACAGGGGGTTTGACAGATACGCAGTATTTT. Amino acid sequence: CASSEVTGGLTDTQYF. The genes are TRBV2 and TRBJ2-3; 9 bases line up with TRBD1. Trimming at V came to 1 base and at J to 3 bases, leaving 5 bases not matched to a gene. This CDR3 spans 16 amino acids. In germline, CDR1 is SNHLY, CDR2 FYNNEI.

This clone was detected only a few times. This chain joins TRBV7-3 and TRBJ1-2; no clear D. CDR3 length: 15 residues. Looked up from germline, CDR1 is SGHTA and CDR2 is FQGTGA. Trimming removed 5 bases from V and 7 bases from J, with 20 bases in between. The CDR3 sequence is CASSPSVGGWGGYTF. CDR3 nucleotides: TGTGCCAGCAGCCCGTCGGTTGGAGGGTGGGGTGGCTACACCTTC.

V is TRBV7-2 and J is TRBJ2-1, with 10 nucleotides matching TRBD2. The J segment lost 8 bases and the V segment lost 5 bases, leaving 12 bases of the junction unmatched. The germline V gene has CDR1 SGHTA and CDR2 FQGNSA. CDR3 length equals 16 residues. The CDR3 here is CASSSRTSGAPHEQFF. CDR3 nucleotides: TGTGCCAGCAGCAGCAGGACTAGCGGAGCCCCCCATGAGCAGTTCTTC.